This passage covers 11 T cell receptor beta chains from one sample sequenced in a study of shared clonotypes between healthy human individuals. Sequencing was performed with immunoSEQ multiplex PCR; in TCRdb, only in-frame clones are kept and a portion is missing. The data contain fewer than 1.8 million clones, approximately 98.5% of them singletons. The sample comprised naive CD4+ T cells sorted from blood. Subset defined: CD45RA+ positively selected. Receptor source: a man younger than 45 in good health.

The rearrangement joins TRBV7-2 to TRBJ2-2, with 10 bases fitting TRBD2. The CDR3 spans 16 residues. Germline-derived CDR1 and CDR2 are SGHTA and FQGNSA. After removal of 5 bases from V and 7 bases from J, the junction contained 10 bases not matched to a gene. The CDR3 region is CASSPSGRGFNGELFF. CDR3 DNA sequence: TGTGCCAGCAGCCCTAGCGGGAGAGGTTTCAACGGGGAGCTGTTTTTT.

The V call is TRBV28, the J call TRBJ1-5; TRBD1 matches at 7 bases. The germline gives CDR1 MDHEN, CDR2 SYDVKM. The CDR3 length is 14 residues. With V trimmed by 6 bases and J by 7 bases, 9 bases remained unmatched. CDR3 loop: CASSADRVVQPQHF. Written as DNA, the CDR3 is TGTGCCAGCAGCGCCGACAGGGTAGTGCAGCCCCAGCATTTT.

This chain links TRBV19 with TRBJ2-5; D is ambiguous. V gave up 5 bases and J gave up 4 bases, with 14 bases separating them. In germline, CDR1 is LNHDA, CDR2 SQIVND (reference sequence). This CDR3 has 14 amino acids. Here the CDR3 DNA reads TGTGCCAGTAGTCTTACTTGGGTTGGAGAGACCCAGTACTTC. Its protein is CASSLTWVGETQYF.

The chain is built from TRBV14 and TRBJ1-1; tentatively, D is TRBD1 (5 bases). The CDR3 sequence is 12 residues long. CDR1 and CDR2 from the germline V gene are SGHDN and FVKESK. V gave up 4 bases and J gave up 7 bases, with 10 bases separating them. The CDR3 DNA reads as TGTGCCAGCAGCCCAGGGTTTGATGAAGCTTTCTTT. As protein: CASSPGFDEAFF.

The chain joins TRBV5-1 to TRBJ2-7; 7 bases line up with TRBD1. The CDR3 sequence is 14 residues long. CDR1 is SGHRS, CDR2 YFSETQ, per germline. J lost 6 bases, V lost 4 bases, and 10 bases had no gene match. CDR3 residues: CASSPSQGDGEQYF. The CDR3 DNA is TGCGCCAGCAGCCCCAGCCAGGGGGACGGCGAGCAGTACTTC.

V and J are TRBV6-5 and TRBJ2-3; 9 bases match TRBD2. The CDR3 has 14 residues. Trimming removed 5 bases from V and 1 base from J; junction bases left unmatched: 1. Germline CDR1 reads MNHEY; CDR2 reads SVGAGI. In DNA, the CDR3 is TGTGCCAGCAGTCAGCGGGAGGGCACAGATACGCAGTATTTT. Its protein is CASSQREGTDTQYF.

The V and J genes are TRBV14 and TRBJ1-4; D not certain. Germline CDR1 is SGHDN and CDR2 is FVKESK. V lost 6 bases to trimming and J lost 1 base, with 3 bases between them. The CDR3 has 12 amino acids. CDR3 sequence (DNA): TGTGCCAGCAGACAAACTAATGAAAAACTGTTTTTT. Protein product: CASRQTNEKLFF.

The CDR3 loop reads CAISEELGRGWGYTF. CDR3 bases: TGTGCCATCAGTGAGGAATTAGGTAGGGGATGGGGCTACACCTTC. J is TRBJ1-2 and V is TRBV10-3; D might be TRBD1 (5 bases). The germline V and J ends were trimmed by 2 bases and 8 bases, with 18 bases remaining between them. There are 15 residues in the CDR3. The germline V gene encodes CDR1 ENHRY and CDR2 SYGVKD.

The CDR3 loop is CASSKTLLYDRGHQPQHF. The CDR3 nucleotides are TGTGCCAGCAGCAAAACCTTATTGTACGACAGGGGGCATCAGCCCCAGCATTTT. V and J are TRBV21-1 and TRBJ1-5; the table's D gene call, TRBD1, was not cross checked with the DNA. TRBV21-1 constitutes a pseudogene. The CDR3 totals 18 residues.

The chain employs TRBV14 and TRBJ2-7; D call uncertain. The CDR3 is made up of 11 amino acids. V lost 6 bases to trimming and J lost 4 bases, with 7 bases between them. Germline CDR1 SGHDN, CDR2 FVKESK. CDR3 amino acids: CASSLEYEQYF. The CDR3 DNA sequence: TGTGCCAGCAGTCTCGAGTACGAGCAGTACTTC.

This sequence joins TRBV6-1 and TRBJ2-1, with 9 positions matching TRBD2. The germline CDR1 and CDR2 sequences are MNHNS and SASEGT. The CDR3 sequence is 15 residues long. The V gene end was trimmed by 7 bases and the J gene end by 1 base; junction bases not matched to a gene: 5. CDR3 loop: CASTKTSGSYNEQFF. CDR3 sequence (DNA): TGTGCCAGCACTAAAACTAGCGGGTCCTACAATGAGCAGTTCTTC.